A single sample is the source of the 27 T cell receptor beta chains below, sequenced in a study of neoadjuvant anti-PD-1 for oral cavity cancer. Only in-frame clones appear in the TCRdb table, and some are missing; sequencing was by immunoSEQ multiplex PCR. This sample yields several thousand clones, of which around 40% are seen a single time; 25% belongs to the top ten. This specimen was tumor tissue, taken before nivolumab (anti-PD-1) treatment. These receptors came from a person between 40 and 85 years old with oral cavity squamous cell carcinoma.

In nucleotides, the CDR3 is TGCAGCGTAAGCGGTAGGGGGGGGCTCTACGAGCAGTACTTC. Protein product: CSVSGRGGLYEQYF. The chain couples TRBV29-1 to TRBJ2-7; weak D call: TRBD2 (7 bases). Trimming left V 6 bases short and J 3 bases short, with 18 bases between. The germline V gene has CDR1 SQVTM and CDR2 ANQGSEA. The CDR3 has 14 residues.

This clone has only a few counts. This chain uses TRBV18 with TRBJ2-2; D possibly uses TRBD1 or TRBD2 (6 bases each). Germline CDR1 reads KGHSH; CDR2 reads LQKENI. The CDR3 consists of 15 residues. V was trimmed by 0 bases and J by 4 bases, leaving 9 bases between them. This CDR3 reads CASSPPGGPTGELFF. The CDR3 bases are TGTGCCAGCTCACCACCCGGGGGCCCCACCGGGGAGCTGTTTTTT.

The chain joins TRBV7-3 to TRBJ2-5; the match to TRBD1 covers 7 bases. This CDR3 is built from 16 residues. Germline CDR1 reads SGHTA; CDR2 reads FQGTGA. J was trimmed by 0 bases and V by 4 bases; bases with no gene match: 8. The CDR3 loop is CASSYRGNRYQETQYF. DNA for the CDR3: TGTGCCAGCAGCTACAGGGGCAATAGATACCAAGAGACCCAGTACTTC.

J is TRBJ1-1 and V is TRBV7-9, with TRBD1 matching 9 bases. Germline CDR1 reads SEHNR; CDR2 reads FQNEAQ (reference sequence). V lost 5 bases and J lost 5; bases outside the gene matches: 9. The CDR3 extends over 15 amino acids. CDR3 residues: CASSLSGDRATEAFF. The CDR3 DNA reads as TGTGCCAGCAGCCTCAGCGGGGACAGGGCTACTGAAGCTTTCTTT.

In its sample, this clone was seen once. The CDR3 region has the DNA TGTGCCATCAGTGAGACCCAGCGCGGTTACGAGACCCAGTACTTC. Its translation: CAISETQRGYETQYF. The chain recombines TRBV10-3 with TRBJ2-5; D gene unclear. V lost 2 bases, J lost 5 bases, and 15 bases lay in between. CDR1 ENHRY and CDR2 SYGVKD come from the germline V gene. The CDR3 extends over 15 amino acids.

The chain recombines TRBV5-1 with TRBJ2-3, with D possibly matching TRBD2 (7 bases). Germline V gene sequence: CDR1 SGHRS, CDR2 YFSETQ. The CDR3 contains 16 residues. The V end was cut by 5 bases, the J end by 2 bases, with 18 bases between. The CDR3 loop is CASSPTGGSLTDTQYF. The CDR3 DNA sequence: TGCGCCAGCAGTCCGACGGGGGGCTCCCTCACAGATACGCAGTATTTT.

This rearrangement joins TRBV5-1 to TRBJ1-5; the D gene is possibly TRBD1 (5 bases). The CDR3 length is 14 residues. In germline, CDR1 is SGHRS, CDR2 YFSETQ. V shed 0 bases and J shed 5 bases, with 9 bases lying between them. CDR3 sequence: CASSLGQGDQPQHF. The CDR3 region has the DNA TGCGCCAGCAGCTTGGGTCAGGGAGATCAGCCCCAGCATTTT.

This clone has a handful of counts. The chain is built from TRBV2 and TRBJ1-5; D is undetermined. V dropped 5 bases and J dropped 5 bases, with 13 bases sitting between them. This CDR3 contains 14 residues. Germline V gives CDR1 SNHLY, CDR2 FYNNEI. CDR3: CASSHDNSDQPQHF. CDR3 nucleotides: TGTGCCAGCAGTCACGACAATTCCGATCAGCCCCAGCATTTT.

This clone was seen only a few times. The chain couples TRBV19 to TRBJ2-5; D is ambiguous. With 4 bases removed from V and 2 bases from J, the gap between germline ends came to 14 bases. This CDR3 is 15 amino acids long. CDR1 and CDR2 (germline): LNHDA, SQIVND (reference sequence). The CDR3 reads CASSTALAAQETQYF. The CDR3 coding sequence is TGTGCCAGTAGTACCGCCCTGGCGGCTCAAGAGACCCAGTACTTC. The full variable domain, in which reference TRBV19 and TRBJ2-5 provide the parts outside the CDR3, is DGGITQSPKYLFRKEGQNVTLSCEQNLNHDAMYWYRQDPGQGLRLIYYSQIVNDFQKGDIAEGYSVSREKKESFPLTVTSAQKNPTAFYLCASSTALAAQETQYFGPGTRLLVL.

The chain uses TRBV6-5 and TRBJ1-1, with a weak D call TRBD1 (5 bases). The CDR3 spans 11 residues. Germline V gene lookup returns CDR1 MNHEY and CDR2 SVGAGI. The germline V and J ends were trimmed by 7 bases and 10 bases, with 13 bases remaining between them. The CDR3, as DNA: TGTGCCAGCATACAAGGGACGGGAGCTTTCTTT. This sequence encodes CASIQGTGAFF.

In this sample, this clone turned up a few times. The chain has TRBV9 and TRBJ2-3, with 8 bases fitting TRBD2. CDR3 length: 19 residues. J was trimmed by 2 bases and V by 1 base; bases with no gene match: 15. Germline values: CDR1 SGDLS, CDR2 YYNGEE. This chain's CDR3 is CASSVYLNMGTSLTDTQYF. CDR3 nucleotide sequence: TGTGCCAGCAGCGTATACCTCAATATGGGGACTAGTCTCACAGATACGCAGTATTTT.

The CDR3 protein is CASIVLGGGAAADTQYF. In DNA form, the CDR3 reads TGTGCCAGCATCGTGCTGGGGGGCGGGGCGGCGGCTGATACGCAGTATTTT. The chain carries TRBV11-2 and TRBJ2-3; D may correspond to TRBD1 or TRBD2 (6 bases each). This CDR3 contains 17 residues. The ends were cut back, 7 bases at V and 6 bases at J, with 26 bases in the middle. Germline V CDR1 and CDR2: SGHAT, FQNNGV.

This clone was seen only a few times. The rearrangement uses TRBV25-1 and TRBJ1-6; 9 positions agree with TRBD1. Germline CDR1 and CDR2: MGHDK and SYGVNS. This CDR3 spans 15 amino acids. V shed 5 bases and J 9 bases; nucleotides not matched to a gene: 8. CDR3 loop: CASSQTGGSGSPLHF. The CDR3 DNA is TGTGCCAGCAGTCAGACAGGGGGTAGCGGTTCACCCCTCCACTTT.

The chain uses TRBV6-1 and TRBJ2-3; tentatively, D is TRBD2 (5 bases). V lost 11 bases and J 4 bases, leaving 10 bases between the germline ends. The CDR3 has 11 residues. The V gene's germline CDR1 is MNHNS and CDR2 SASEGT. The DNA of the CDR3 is TGTGCCGCTGTCGGGGCAGATACGCAGTATTTT. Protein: CAAVGADTQYF.

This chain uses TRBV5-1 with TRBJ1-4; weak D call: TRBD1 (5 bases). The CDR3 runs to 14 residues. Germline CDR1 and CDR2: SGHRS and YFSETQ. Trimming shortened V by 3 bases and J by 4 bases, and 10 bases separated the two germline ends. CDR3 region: CASSSGTVNEKLFF. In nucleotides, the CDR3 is TGCGCCAGCAGCTCCGGGACGGTTAATGAAAAACTGTTTTTT. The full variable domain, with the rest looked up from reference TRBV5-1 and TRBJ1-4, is KAGVTQTPRYLIKTRGQQVTLSCSPISGHRSVSWYQQTPGQGLQFLFEYFSETQRNKGNFPGRFSGRQFSNSRSEMNVSTLELGDSALYLCASSSGTVNEKLFFGSGTQLSVL.

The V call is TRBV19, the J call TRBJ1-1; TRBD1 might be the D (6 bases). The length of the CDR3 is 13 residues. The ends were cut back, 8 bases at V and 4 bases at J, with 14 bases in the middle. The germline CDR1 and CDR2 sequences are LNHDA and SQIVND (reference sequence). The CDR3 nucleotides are TGTGCCAGTCGAAACCAGGGGAGCACTGAAGCTTTCTTT. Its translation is CASRNQGSTEAFF.

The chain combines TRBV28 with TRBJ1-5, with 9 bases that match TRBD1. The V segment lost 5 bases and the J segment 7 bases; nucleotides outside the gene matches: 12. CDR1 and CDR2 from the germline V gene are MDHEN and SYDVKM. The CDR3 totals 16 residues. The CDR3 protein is CASSPTGTGSRQPQHF. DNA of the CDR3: TGTGCCAGCAGTCCAACCGGGACAGGGTCGCGCCAGCCCCAGCATTTT.

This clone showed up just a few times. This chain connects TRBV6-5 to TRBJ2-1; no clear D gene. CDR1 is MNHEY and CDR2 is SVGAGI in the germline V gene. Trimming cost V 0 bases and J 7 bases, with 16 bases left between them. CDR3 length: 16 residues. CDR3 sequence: CASSYSYFNLRNEQFF. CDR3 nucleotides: TGTGCCAGCAGTTACTCCTACTTTAACCTTAGGAATGAGCAGTTCTTC.

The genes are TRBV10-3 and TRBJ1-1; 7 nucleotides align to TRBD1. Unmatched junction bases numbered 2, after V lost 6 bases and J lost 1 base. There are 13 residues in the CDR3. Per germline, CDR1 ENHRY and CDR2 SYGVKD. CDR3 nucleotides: TGTGCCATCAGCCGGACAGGGAACACTGAAGCTTTCTTT. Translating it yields CAISRTGNTEAFF.

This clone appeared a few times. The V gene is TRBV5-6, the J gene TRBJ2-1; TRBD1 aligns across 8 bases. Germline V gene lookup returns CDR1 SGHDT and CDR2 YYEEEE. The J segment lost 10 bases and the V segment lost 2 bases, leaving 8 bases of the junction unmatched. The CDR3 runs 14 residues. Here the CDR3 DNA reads TGTGCCAGCAGCTTTCCGTTGCGGACAGGGGAGCAGTTCTTC. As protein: CASSFPLRTGEQFF.

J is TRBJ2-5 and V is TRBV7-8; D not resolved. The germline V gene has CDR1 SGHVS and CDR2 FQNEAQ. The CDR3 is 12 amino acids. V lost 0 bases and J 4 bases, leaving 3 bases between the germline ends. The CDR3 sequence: CASSLAGETQYF. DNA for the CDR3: TGTGCCAGCAGCTTAGCGGGAGAGACCCAGTACTTC.

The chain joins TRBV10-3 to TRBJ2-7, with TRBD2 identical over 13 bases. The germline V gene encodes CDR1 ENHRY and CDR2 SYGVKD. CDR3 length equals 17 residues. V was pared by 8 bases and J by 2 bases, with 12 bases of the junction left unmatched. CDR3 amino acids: CAIRGMGLAGSAYEQYF. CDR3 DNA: TGTGCCATCCGAGGGATGGGACTAGCGGGGAGTGCCTACGAGCAGTACTTC.

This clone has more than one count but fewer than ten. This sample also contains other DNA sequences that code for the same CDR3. CDR3 nucleotide sequence: TGTGCCAGCAGCTTAGGGGGTTATCAGCCCCAGCATTTT. Encoded protein: CASSLGGYQPQHF. The chain joins TRBV11-2 to TRBJ1-5; no reliable D call. CDR1 is SGHAT, CDR2 FQNNGV, per germline. There are 13 residues in the CDR3. V lost 1 base to trimming and J lost 5 bases, with 6 bases between them.

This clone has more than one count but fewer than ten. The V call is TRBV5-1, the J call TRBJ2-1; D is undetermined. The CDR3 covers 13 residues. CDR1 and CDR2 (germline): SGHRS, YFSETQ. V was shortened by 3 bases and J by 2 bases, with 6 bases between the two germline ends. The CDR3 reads CASSSDTYNEQFF. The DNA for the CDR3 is TGCGCCAGCAGCTCGGATACCTACAATGAGCAGTTCTTC.

CDR3 region: CASSTGLLGWGTEAFF. CDR3 nucleotide sequence: TGTGCCAGTAGCACCGGGCTCCTGGGTTGGGGCACTGAAGCTTTCTTT. This chain uses TRBV19 with TRBJ1-1; D is unresolved. Trimming took 6 bases from V and 4 from J, leaving 21 bases between them. Germline V gene lookup returns CDR1 LNHDA and CDR2 SQIVND (reference sequence). There are 16 residues in the CDR3.

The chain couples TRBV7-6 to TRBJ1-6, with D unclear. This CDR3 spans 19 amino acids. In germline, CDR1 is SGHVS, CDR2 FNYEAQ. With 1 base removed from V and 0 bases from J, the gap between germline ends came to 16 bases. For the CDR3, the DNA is TGTGCCAGCAGCTTAGAGGCAGGCCGTTCCAGCTCCTATAATTCACCCCTCCACTTT. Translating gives CASSLEAGRSSSYNSPLHF.

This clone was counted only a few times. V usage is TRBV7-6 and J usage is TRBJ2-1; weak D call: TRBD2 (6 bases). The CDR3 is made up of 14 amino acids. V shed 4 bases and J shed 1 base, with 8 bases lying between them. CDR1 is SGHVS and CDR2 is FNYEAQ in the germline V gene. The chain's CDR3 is CASSSGTSYNEQFF. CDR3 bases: TGTGCCAGCAGCTCCGGGACTTCCTACAATGAGCAGTTCTTC.